Listed below are T cell receptor beta chains from one sample, sequenced in a study of blood T cell repertoires in COVID-19. Method: immunoSEQ multiplex PCR; TCRdb's copy keeps in-frame clones and lacks some. Seen here are roughly 200,000 clones, approximately 85% observed once, and the top ten hold 5.6%. The sequencing input was PBMCs or T cells enriched from blood (not recorded which). The receptor source for this set is a man aged 35 to 55 with acute COVID-19. Each CDR3 is given with its conserved first and last residue. The D gene is left open where the match is weak. Size is stated for part of the rows, as once, few or many counts, or as a class when the clone is expanded.

size,D,V,J,DNA,CDR3
once,TRBD1,TRBV11-1,TRBJ2-5,TGTGCCAGCAGCTTCCCGGGACAGATCCAAGAGACTCAGTACTTC,CASSFPGQIQETQYF
-,TRBD2,TRBV11-2,TRBJ2-7,TGTGCCAGCAGCTTAGGGACTAGCGGGAGGTCGGGAGAGCAGTACTTC,CASSLGTSGRSGEQYF
-,TRBD1,TRBV29-1,TRBJ2-5,TGCAGCTCAAAGACAGGGGACGGATCGGAGACCCAGTACTTC,CSSKTGDGSETQYF
-,TRBD2,TRBV5-1,TRBJ2-3,TGCGCCAGCAGCCTCCTGACTAGCGGGAGCACAGATACGCAGTATTTT,CASSLLTSGSTDTQYF
-,TRBD2,TRBV7-3,TRBJ2-7,TGTGCCAGCAGCCACGGACTAGCGGGAGCAGGCGAGCAGTACTTC,CASSHGLAGAGEQYF
-,-,TRBV7-2,TRBJ2-5,TGTGCCAGCAGCTTAGTACCCGGCAGGGGAAGGCGAGAGACCCAGTACTTC,CASSLVPGRGRRETQYF
once,-,TRBV28,TRBJ1-5,TGTGCCAGCAGTTTATCCTCTTATCAGCCCCAGCATTTT,CASSLSSYQPQHF
-,-,TRBV27,TRBJ1-2,TGTGCCAGCAGTTTGACCAGCGATAACTATGGCTACACCTTC,CASSLTSDNYGYTF
-,-,TRBV7-8,TRBJ1-2,TGTGCCAGCAGCCCCCTGACACGGAACTATGGCTACACCTTC,CASSPLTRNYGYTF
-,TRBD2,TRBV27,TRBJ2-1,TGTGCCAGCAAGGCCGGGACTAGCTCCTACAATGAGCAGTTCTTC,CASKAGTSSYNEQFF
-,TRBD2,TRBV28,TRBJ2-7,TGTGCCAGCAGTTTTGCCAGCGGGAGTTCCTACGAGCAGTACTTC,CASSFASGSSYEQYF
once,-,TRBV5-1,TRBJ1-1,TGCGCCAGCAGCTTGGGCCAGGGCGGTGAAGCTTTCTTT,CASSLGQGGEAFF
-,-,TRBV28,TRBJ1-4,TGTGCCAGCAGAACAGTGTCCGTGAATGAAAAACTGTTTTTT,CASRTVSVNEKLFF
-,TRBD1,TRBV4-1,TRBJ2-7,TGCGCCAGCAGCCCCCACCGGGACAGCGCCTACGAGCAGTACTTC,CASSPHRDSAYEQYF
-,-,TRBV30,TRBJ1-4,TGTGCCTGGAGGCCCGGAGAAGGTCATGAAAAACTGTTTTTT,CAWRPGEGHEKLFF